This record looks at one TCR beta chain sequence and its context. The CDR3 is made up of 15 amino acids. CDR1 and CDR2 from the germline V gene are MNHEY and SVGAGI. Losses at the gene ends were 6 bases for V and 9 bases for J; bases not matched to a gene: 7. The data were obtained in a study of blood T cell repertoires in COVID-19. Background on the study: Some COVID-19 samples were acute and others convalescent; all came from the United States, Italy and Spain.

The table came from immunoSEQ multiplex PCR; TCRdb's copy has only in-frame clones and leaves some out. Among some 120,000 clones listed, roughly 69% were seen once. The receptor was derived from a woman aged 70 to 79 with acute or convalescent COVID-19. The specimen sequenced was peripheral blood. The chain employs TRBV6-5 and TRBJ1-6, with TRBD1 matching 11 bases. The CDR3 region has the DNA TGTGCCAGCAGAGCGTCCGGGACAGGGGGTTCACCCCTCCACTTT. Translating it yields CASRASGTGGSPLHF.